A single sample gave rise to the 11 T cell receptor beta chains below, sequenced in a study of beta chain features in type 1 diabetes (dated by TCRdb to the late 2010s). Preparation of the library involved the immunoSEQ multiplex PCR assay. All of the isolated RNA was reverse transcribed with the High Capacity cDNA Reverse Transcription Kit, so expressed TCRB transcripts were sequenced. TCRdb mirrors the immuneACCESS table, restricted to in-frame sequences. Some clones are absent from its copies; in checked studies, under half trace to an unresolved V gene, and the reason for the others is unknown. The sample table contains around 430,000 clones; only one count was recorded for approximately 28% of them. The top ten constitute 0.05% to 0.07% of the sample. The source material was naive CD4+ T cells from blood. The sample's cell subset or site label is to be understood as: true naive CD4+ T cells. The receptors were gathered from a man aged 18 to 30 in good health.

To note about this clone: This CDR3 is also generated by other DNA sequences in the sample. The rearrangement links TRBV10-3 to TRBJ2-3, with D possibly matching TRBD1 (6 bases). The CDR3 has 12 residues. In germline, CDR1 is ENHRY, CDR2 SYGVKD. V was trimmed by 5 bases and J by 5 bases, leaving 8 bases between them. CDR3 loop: CAISPTGDTQYF. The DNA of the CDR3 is TGTGCCATCAGTCCGACAGGAGATACGCAGTATTTT.

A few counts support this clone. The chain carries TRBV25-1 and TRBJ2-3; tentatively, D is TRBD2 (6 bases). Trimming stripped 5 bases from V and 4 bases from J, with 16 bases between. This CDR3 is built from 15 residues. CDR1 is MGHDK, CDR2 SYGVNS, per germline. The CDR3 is CASSRVASVPDTQYF. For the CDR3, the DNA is TGTGCCAGCAGTCGGGTGGCTAGCGTCCCAGATACGCAGTATTTT.

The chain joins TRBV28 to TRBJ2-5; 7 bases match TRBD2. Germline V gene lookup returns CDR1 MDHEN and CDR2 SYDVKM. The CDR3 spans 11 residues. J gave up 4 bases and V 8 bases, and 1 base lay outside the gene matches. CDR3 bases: TGTGCCAGCGGGAGGGTAGAGACCCAGTACTTC. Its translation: CASGRVETQYF.

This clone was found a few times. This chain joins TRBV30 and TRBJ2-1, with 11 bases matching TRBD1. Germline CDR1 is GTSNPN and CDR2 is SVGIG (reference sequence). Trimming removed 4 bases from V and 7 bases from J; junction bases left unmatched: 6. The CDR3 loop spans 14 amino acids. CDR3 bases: TGTGCCTGGAAGGCGGGACAGGGGGAGAATGAGCAGTTCTTC. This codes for CAWKAGQGENEQFF.

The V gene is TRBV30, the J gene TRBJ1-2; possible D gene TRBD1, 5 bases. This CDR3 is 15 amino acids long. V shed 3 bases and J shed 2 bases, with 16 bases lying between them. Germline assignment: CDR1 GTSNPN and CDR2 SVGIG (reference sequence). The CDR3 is CAWRPLGVANYGYTF. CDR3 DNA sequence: TGTGCCTGGAGACCCTTGGGGGTAGCCAACTATGGCTACACCTTC.

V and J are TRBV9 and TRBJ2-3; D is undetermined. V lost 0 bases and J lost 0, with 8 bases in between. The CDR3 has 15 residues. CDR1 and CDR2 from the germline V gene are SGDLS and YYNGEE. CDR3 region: CASSVAAASTDTQYF. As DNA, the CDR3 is TGTGCCAGCAGCGTAGCCGCGGCTAGCACAGATACGCAGTATTTT.

CDR3 coding DNA: TGTGCCAGCAGCCGACTTGGGACTAGCGGTGAGGAAGAGACCCAGTACTTC. Protein product: CASSRLGTSGEEETQYF. The rearrangement uses TRBV7-9 and TRBJ2-5, with 11 bases lining up with TRBD2. With 5 bases clipped from V and 3 bases from J, the junction kept 11 bases outside the gene matches. This CDR3 is 17 amino acids long. CDR1 is SEHNR, CDR2 FQNEAQ, per germline (reference sequence).

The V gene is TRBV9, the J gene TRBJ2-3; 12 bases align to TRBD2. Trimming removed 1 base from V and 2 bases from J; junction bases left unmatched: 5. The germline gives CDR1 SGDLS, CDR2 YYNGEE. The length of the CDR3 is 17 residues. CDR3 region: CASSVLGLAGLTDTQYF. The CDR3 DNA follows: TGTGCCAGCAGCGTACTGGGACTAGCGGGTCTCACAGATACGCAGTATTTT.

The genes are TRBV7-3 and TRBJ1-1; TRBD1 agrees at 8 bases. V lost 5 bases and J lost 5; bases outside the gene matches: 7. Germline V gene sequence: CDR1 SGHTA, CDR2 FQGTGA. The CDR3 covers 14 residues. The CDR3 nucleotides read TGTGCCAGCAGCCCTCAGGGGGCCGGGACTGAAGCTTTCTTT. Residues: CASSPQGAGTEAFF.

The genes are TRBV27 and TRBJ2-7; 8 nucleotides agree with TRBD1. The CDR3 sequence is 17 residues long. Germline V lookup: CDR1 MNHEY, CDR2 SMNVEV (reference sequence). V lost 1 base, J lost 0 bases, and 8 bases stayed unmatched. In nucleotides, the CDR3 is TGTGCCAGCAGTTTATATGGCCAGGGGGCGAACTCCTACGAGCAGTACTTC. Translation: CASSLYGQGANSYEQYF.

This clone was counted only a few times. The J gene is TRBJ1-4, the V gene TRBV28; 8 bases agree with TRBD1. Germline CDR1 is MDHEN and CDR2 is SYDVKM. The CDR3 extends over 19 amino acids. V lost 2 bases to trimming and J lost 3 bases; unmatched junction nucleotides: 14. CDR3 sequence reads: CASSLPRDRGEDPNEKLFF. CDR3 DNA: TGTGCCAGCAGTTTACCGCGTGACAGGGGAGAGGATCCTAATGAAAAACTGTTTTTT.